The clone carrying this T cell receptor beta chain was detected many times. Its antigen is as yet unknown. Every diagnosis used clinical symptoms, serum thyroxine and TRAb, thyroid ultrasound and orbital computed tomography. The data stem from a study of T cells in Graves' hyperthyroidism and ophthalmopathy. Germline V lookup: CDR1 DFQATT, CDR2 SNEGSKA (reference sequence). The CDR3 has 16 residues. Deletions cut 4 bases from V and 0 bases from J, with 18 bases between. RNA transcripts gave rise to amplified TCR beta CDR3 regions. First-round RT-PCR with HTBI primers amplified the TCR CDR3 region. Each CDR3 protein gets one entry after TCRdb re-called the multiplex PCR reads with MiXCR. The sample includes hundreds of thousands of distinct CDR3 sequences, less than 15% of them seen just once. Findings and caveats of the study: A median around six months before onset, the model predicted ophthalmopathy. Classification by a 13 V-J model distinguished ophthalmopathy from stable hyperthyroidism.

The source material was blood. V usage is TRBV20-1 and J usage is TRBJ1-1; D ambiguous. The sequence was obtained from a woman aged 18-29 years with Graves' hyperthyroidism. CDR3 coding DNA: TGCAGTGCTACCTCGACACCCTCTATTATGAACACTGAAGCTTTCTTT. Its protein product is CSATSTPSIMNTEAFF.